This TCR beta chain was observed in a study of T cells expressing NK-cell markers. The CDR3 extends over 15 amino acids. Germline V CDR1 and CDR2: SGHNT, YYREEE (reference sequence). With the 5' RACE reads reprocessed, TCRdb shows one record per CDR3 protein and no DNA. The table lists more than 400,000 distinct CDR3 sequences, with 6% to 8% in the top ten. V is TRBV5-4 and J is TRBJ2-5; checking the TCRdb D call of TRBD1 is not possible without DNA. The sequenced material came from blood T cells: a sorted CD56 or NKG2C T cell subset, CD4+ or CD8+ T cells, or bulk PBMC T cells (not recorded which). This TCR was recovered from a woman aged 18-70 years in good health. CDR3 in amino acids: CASTIRWGGKETQYF.